At least ten counts were recorded for the clone carrying this TCR beta chain. No antigen is known for it. This sample was taken from a study of CD8 T cells in ankylosing spondylitis. Notes on the study in general: Among TCR beta sequences, a motif of roughly 8 highly homologous variants appeared characteristic of ankylosing spondylitis blood.

TCRdb recomputed calls from the 5' RACE reads with MiXCR, one row per CDR3 protein. The sample has 220,000 or so distinct CDR3 sequences; 15% to 20% are singletons. The CDR3 loop spans 16 amino acids. Unmatched junction bases numbered 4, after V lost 4 bases and J lost 0 bases. The TCR was taken from a male donor with ankylosing spondylitis. The sequenced sample was blood, either unsorted or a sorted T cell fraction (not recorded which). V and J are TRBV12-3 or TRBV12-4 and TRBJ1-2; 11 bases agree with TRBD1. In nucleotides, the CDR3 is TGTGCCAGCAGTTCCTTGGGACAGGGGGCTAACTATGGCTACACCTTC. It codes for CASSSLGQGANYGYTF.